This is a list of T cell receptor beta chains from one sample in a study of blood T cell repertoires in COVID-19. Assay: immunoSEQ multiplex PCR; the TCRdb copy retains only in-frame clones and omits some. The repertoire holds some 330,000 clones, with roughly 88% as singletons. Sequenced sample: peripheral blood. The source of these receptors is a woman aged 50 to 60 with active or convalescent COVID-19. Both conserved end residues are part of each CDR3. D genes are given only for firm matches. Size is omitted from some rows. Given values are once, few, many or a class for expanded clones.

J,V,D,size,DNA,CDR3
TRBJ1-6,TRBV30,TRBD1,few,TGTGCCTGGAGTGTATTGACAGGGTCTAATTCACCCCTCCACTTT,CAWSVLTGSNSPLHF
TRBJ2-7,TRBV4-1,TRBD2,.,TGCGCCAGCAGCCAAGGAGTAGGTCGGGGGGTTTCCTACGAGCAGTACTTC,CASSQGVGRGVSYEQYF
TRBJ1-1,TRBV5-1,TRBD1,.,TGCGCCAGCAGCCTACTGGGACAGAGGATGAACACTGAAGCTTTCTTT,CASSLLGQRMNTEAFF
TRBJ2-2,TRBV27,TRBD2,.,TGTGCCAGCAGTTGGACTAGCGGGAGTTCCACCGGGGAGCTGTTTTTT,CASSWTSGSSTGELFF
TRBJ2-7,TRBV27,TRBD2,.,TGTGCCAGCAGTTTGCGACAGACTAGCGGGAGGGTCGAGCAGTACTTC,CASSLRQTSGRVEQYF
TRBJ1-3,TRBV4-1,.,.,TGCGCCAGCAGCCAAGAGGGGGGGCTTGGGCACACCATATATTTT,CASSQEGGLGHTIYF
TRBJ1-2,TRBV28,TRBD1,few,TGTGCCACCCAAGACAGGGGGCGCGGGGATGGCTACACCTTC,CATQDRGRGDGYTF
TRBJ1-6,TRBV7-2,TRBD1,.,TGTGCCAGCAGCCCCGGGACAGGGGTATCACCCCTCCACTTT,CASSPGTGVSPLHF
TRBJ1-2,TRBV28,.,.,TGTGCCAGCAGTCTACAGGGATTACAGTCGGGGTATGGCTACACCTTC,CASSLQGLQSGYGYTF
TRBJ2-2,TRBV15,TRBD2,once,TGTGCCACCAGCAGAGGTTCTAGCGGGGGGGCCACCGGGGAGCTGTTTTTT,CATSRGSSGGATGELFF
TRBJ2-1,TRBV7-3,.,.,TGTGCCAGCAGCCTCAACCCTCGGGTCAATGAGCAGTTCTTC,CASSLNPRVNEQFF
TRBJ2-7,TRBV4-3,TRBD2,.,TGCGCCAGCAGCCGAAGACTAGCGGGGGGTTTTTCCCTTCTCGAGCAGTACTTC,CASSRRLAGGFSLLEQYF
TRBJ2-3,TRBV4-2,TRBD2,.,TGTGCCAGCAGCCAAGAGGCTAGCGGCGGTAGCACAGATACGCAGTATTTT,CASSQEASGGSTDTQYF
TRBJ1-2,TRBV12-3/TRBV12-4,.,.,TGTGCCACAGCCGGGACAAACAACTATGGCTACACCTTC,CATAGTNNYGYTF
TRBJ2-7,TRBV12-3/TRBV12-4,.,.,TGTGCCAGCAGTTTATGGGCCGAGCAGTACTTC,CASSLWAEQYF
TRBJ1-2,TRBV7-2,.,.,TGTGCCAGCAGCTTAGGGACAGCGCGTGGCTACACCTTC,CASSLGTARGYTF
TRBJ2-3,TRBV19,.,few,TGTGCCAGTAGTGCCCGGAGTGAAAGCACAGATACGCAGTATTTT,CASSARSESTDTQYF
TRBJ1-4,TRBV7-9,TRBD1,.,TGTGCCAGCAGCTACGGTGGACAGGGAGACGAAAAACTGTTTTTT,CASSYGGQGDEKLFF
TRBJ1-5,TRBV6-5,TRBD1,.,TGTGCCAGCCGGGACAGTGGTAGCAATCAGCCCCAGCATTTT,CASRDSGSNQPQHF
TRBJ1-3,TRBV11-3,TRBD1,.,TGTGCCAGCAGCCTTGGACAGGGAGGAAACACCATATATTTT,CASSLGQGGNTIYF
TRBJ2-7,TRBV24-1,.,.,TGTGCCACCCACCGTAGCGGCAAAGCCCACGAGCAGTACTTC,CATHRSGKAHEQYF
TRBJ1-4,TRBV4-1,.,.,TGCGCCAGCAGCCAAGATTTTGGGGGCCCCCGAAAACTGTTTTTT,CASSQDFGGPRKLFF
TRBJ1-3,TRBV10-3,.,.,TGTGCCATCAGTACGACAGCCCTTCGCTCTGGAAACACCATATATTTT,CAISTTALRSGNTIYF
TRBJ2-3,TRBV7-8,TRBD2,once,TGTGCCAGCAGCTTAGGGCGGGGGAGGAGCACAGATACGCAGTATTTT,CASSLGRGRSTDTQYF
TRBJ2-7,TRBV7-2,.,.,TGTGCCAGCAGCTTAGCTCTTAGCTCCTACGAGCAGTACTTC,CASSLALSSYEQYF
TRBJ1-4,TRBV5-1,.,once,TGCGCCAGCAGCTCAACAACTCGCGGGAATGAAAAACTGTTTTTT,CASSSTTRGNEKLFF
TRBJ2-2,TRBV5-1,.,.,TGCGCCAGCAGTGGGCTTCCGAACACCGGGGAGCTGTTTTTT,CASSGLPNTGELFF
TRBJ1-1,TRBV5-1,TRBD1,.,TGCGCCAGCAGCTCCGACAGGGGGTACACTGAAGCTTTCTTT,CASSSDRGYTEAFF
TRBJ2-3,TRBV5-1,TRBD1,.,TGCGCCAGCAGCTGGAACAGGGGGCCGGCAGATACGCAGTATTTT,CASSWNRGPADTQYF
TRBJ1-1,TRBV5-1,.,.,TGCGCCAGCAGCCCGGCCGGACAGACGAACACTGAAGCTTTCTTT,CASSPAGQTNTEAFF
TRBJ1-2,TRBV29-1,.,.,TGCAGCGTTGAAGAAGAGGAATTCAACTATGGCTACACCTTC,CSVEEEEFNYGYTF
TRBJ2-7,TRBV6-6,.,.,TGTGCCAGCAGATTGGAGGGTAACTCCTACGAGCAGTACTTC,CASRLEGNSYEQYF
TRBJ1-5,TRBV6-2/TRBV6-3,TRBD1,.,TGTGCCAGCAGTAGGGACAGGGATAATCAGCCCCAGCATTTT,CASSRDRDNQPQHF
TRBJ1-2,TRBV30,TRBD1,.,TGTGCCAGAAGACAGGGGACTAACTATGGCTACACCTTC,CARRQGTNYGYTF
TRBJ2-1,TRBV12-3/TRBV12-4,.,.,TGTGCCAGCAGTTTCCCTTACAATGAGCAGTTCTTC,CASSFPYNEQFF
TRBJ1-1,TRBV12-3/TRBV12-4,TRBD1,once,TGTGCCAGCAGTAACCAGGGGGACACTGAAGCTTTCTTT,CASSNQGDTEAFF
TRBJ2-7,TRBV4-3,TRBD2,.,TGCGCCAGCAGCCAAGGACTTAGCGGGAGGGACGAGCAGTACTTC,CASSQGLSGRDEQYF
TRBJ1-2,TRBV25-1,.,.,TGTGCCAGCAGTGAATCTCGTACAGGGAACTATGGCTACACCTTC,CASSESRTGNYGYTF
TRBJ2-3,TRBV24-1,TRBD2,.,TGTGCCACCGGTAAGAGGACTAGCGGGAGCACAGATACGCAGTATTTT,CATGKRTSGSTDTQYF
TRBJ1-1,TRBV19,.,.,TGTGCCAGTAGTTCGGGCAGGGTCGGGGCTTTCTTT,CASSSGRVGAFF
TRBJ1-2,TRBV12-3/TRBV12-4,TRBD1,.,TGTGCCAGCAGTAGACAGGGGAACTATGGCTACACCTTC,CASSRQGNYGYTF